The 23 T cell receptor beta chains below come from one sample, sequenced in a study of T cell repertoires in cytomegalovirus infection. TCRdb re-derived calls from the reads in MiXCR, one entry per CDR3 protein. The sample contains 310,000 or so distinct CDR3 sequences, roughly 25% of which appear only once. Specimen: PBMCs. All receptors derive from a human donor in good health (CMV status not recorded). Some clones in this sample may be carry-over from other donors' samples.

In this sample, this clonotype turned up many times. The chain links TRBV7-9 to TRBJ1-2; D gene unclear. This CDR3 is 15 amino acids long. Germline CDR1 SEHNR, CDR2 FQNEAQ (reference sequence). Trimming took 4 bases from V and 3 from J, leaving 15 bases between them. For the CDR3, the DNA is TGTGCCAGCAGCTCCGACCCTAGAGAAGACTATGGCTACACCTTC. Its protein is CASSSDPREDYGYTF.

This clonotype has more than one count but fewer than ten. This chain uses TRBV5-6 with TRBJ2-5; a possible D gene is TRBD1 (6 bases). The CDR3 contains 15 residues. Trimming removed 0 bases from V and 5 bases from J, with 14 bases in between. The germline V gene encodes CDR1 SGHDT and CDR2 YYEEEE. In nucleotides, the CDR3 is TGTGCCAGCAGCTTGGTGTGGGGGCCGTCCGAGACCCAGTACTTC. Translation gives CASSLVWGPSETQYF. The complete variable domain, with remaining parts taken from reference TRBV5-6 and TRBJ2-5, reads DAGVTQSPTHLIKTRGQQVTLRCSPKSGHDTVSWYQQALGQGPQFIFQYYEEEERQRGNFPDRFSGHQFPNYSSELNVNALLLGDSALYLCASSLVWGPSETQYFGPGTRLLVL.

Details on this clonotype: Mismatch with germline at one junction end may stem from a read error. CDR3 nucleotides: TGTGCCAGCAGCCGGCCGGGACTAGCGGGTGATGAAAGGAACACCGGGGAGCTGTTTTTT. This codes for CASSRPGLAGDERNTGELFF. The V call is TRBV4-1, the J call TRBJ2-2, with 12 nucleotides matching TRBD2. Per germline, CDR1 MGHRA and CDR2 YSYEKL. CDR3 length equals 20 residues.

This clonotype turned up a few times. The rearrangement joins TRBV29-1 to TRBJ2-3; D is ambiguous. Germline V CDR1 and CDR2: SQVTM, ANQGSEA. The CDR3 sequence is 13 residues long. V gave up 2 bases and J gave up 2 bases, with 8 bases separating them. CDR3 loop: CSVEWRNTDTQYF. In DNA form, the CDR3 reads TGCAGCGTTGAATGGCGGAACACAGATACGCAGTATTTT.

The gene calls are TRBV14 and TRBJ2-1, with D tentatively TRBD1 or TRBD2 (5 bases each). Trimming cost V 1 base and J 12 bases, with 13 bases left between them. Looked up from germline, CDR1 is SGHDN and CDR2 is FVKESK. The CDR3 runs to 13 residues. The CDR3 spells CASSQVSGTLQFF. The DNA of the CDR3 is TGTGCCAGCAGCCAAGTTTCCGGGACCTTGCAGTTCTTC.

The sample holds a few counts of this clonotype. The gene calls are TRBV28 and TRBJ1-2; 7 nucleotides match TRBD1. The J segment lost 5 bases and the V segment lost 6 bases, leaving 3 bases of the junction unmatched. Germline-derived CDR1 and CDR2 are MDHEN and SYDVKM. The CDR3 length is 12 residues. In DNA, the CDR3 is TGTGCCAGCAGGGCAGGGGGTTATGGCTACACCTTC. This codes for CASRAGGYGYTF.

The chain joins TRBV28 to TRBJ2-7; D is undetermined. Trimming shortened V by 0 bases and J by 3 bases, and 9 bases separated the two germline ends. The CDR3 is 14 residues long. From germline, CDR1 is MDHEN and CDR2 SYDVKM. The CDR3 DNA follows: TGTGCCAGCAGTTTATGGCCAACGGACTACGAGCAGTACTTC. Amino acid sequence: CASSLWPTDYEQYF.

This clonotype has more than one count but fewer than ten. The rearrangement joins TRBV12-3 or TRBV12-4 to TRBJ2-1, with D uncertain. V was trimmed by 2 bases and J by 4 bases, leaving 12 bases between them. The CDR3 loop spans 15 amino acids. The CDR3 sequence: CASSLPTQGYNEQFF. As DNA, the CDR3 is TGTGCCAGCAGTTTACCGACTCAAGGGTACAATGAGCAGTTCTTC.

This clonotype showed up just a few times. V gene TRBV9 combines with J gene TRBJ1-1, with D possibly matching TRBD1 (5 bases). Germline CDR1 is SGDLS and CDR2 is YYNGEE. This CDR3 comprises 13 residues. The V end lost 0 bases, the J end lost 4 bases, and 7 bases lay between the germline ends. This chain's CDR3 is CASSVGRVTEAFF. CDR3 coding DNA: TGTGCCAGCAGCGTAGGCAGGGTCACTGAAGCTTTCTTT. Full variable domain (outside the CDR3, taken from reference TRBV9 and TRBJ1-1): DSGVTQTPKHLITATGQRVTLRCSPRSGDLSVYWYQQSLDQGLQFLIQYYNGEERAKGNILERFSAQQFPDLHSELNLSSLELGDSALYFCASSVGRVTEAFFGQGTRLTVV.

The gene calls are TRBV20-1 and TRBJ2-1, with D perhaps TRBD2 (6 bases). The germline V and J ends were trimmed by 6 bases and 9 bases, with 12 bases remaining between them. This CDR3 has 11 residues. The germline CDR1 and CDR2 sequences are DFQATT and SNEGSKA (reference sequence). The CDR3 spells CSAATSVEQFF. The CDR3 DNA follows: TGCAGTGCAGCGACTAGTGTTGAGCAGTTCTTC.

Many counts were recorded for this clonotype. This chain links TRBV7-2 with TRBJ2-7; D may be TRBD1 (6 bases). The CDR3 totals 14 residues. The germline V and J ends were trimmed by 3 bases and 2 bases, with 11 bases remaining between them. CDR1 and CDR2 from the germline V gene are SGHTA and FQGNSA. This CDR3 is CASSFGQPAYEQYF. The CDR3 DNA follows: TGTGCCAGCAGCTTCGGACAGCCGGCCTACGAGCAGTACTTC.

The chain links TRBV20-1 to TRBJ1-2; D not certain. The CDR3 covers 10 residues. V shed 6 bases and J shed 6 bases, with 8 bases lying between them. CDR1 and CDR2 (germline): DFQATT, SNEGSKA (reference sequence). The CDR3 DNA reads TGCAGTGCAGCCAGGAATGGCTACACCTTC. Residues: CSAARNGYTF.

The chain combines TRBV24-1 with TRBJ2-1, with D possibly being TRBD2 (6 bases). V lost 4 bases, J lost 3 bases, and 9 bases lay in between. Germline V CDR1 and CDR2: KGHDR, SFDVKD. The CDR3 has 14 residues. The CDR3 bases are TGTGCCACCAGTGACCCGGGACTCTACAATGAGCAGTTCTTC. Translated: CATSDPGLYNEQFF.

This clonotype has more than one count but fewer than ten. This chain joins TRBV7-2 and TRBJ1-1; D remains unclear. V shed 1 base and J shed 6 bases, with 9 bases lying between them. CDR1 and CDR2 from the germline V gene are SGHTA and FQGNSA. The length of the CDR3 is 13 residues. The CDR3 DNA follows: TGTGCCAGCAGCTTAGAGGTGTCTTCTGAAGCTTTCTTT. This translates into CASSLEVSSEAFF.

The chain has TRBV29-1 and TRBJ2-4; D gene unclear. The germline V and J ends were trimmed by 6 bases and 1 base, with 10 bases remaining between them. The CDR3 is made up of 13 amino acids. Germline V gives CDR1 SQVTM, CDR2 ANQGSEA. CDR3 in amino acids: CSVYDLAKNIQYF. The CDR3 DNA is TGCAGCGTATACGACCTCGCCAAAAACATTCAGTACTTC.

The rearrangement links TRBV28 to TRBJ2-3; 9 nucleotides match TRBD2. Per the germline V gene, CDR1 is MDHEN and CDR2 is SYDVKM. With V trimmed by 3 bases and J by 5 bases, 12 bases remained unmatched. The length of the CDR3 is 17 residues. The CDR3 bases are TGTGCCAGCAGTTTTAGTAAAAGTAGCGGGAGTGGAGATACGCAGTATTTT. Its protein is CASSFSKSSGSGDTQYF.

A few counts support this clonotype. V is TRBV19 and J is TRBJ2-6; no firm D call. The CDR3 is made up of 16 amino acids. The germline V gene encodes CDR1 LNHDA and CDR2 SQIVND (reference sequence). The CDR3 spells CATSGSLLSGANVLTF. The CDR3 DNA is TGTGCTACTTCAGGTAGCCTCCTGTCTGGGGCCAACGTCCTGACTTTC.

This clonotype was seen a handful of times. The CDR3 protein is CASSLQQNTGELFF. The CDR3 DNA sequence: TGTGCCAGCAGCTTACAGCAAAACACCGGGGAGCTGTTTTTT. This sequence joins TRBV7-3 and TRBJ2-2, with no clear D. Germline V gene sequence: CDR1 SGHTA, CDR2 FQGTGA. Trimming took off 2 bases at V and 2 bases at J, with 6 bases between the two ends. The CDR3 totals 14 residues.

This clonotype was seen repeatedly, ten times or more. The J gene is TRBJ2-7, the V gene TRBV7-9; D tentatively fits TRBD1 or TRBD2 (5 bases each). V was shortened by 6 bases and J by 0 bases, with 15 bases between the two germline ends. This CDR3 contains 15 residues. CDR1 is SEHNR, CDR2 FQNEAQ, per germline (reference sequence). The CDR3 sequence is CASSTGPPSSYEQYF. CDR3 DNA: TGTGCCAGCAGTACGGGACCCCCGAGCTCCTACGAGCAGTACTTC.

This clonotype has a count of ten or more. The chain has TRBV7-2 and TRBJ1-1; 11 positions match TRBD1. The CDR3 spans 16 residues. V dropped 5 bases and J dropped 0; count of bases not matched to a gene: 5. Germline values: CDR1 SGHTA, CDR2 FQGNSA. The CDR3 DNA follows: TGTGCCAGCAGCCCGGACAGGGGGCGGATGAACACTGAAGCTTTCTTT. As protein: CASSPDRGRMNTEAFF. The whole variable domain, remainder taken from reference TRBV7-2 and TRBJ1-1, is GAGVSQSPSNKVTEKGKDVELRCDPISGHTALYWYRQSLGQGLEFLIYFQGNSAPDKSGLPSDRFSAERTGGSVSTLTIQRTQQEDSAVYLCASSPDRGRMNTEAFFGQGTRLTVV.

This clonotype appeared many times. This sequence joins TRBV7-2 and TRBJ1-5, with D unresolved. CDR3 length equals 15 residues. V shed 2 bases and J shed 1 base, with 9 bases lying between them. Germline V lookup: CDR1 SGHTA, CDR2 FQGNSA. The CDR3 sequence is CASSLLRLSNQPQHF. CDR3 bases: TGTGCCAGCAGCTTATTACGGTTGAGCAATCAGCCCCAGCATTTT.

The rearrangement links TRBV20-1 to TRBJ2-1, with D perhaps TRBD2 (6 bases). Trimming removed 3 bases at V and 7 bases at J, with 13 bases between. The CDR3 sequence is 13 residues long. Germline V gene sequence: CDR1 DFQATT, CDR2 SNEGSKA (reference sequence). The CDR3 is CSARRVGGNEQFF. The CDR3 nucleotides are TGCAGTGCTAGGAGGGTAGGAGGGAATGAGCAGTTCTTC.

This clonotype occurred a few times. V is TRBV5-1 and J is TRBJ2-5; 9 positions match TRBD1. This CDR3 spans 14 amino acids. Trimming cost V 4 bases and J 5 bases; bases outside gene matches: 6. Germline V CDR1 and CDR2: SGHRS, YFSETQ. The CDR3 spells CASSRDRVLETQYF. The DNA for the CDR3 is TGCGCCAGCAGCCGGGACAGGGTCTTGGAGACCCAGTACTTC.